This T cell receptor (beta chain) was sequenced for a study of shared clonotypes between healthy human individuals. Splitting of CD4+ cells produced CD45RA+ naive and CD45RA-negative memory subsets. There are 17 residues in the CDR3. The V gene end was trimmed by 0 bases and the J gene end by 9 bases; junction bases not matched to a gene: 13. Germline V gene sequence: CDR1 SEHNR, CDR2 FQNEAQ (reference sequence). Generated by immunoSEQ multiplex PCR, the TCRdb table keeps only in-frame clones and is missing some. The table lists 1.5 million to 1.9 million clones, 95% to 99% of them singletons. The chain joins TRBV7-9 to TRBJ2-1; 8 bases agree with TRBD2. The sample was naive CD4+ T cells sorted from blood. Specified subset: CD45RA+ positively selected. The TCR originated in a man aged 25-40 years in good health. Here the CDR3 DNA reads TGTGCCAGCAGCTTAGCGCTCGGGACTAGGAGTACGGGTGAGCAGTTCTTC. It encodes CASSLALGTRSTGEQFF.